Each of the 27 T cell receptor beta chains below was sequenced from the same sample in a study of blood T cells in healthy people across ages (dated by TCRdb to the mid-2010s). The library was made by 5' RACE. Sequencing relied on an Illumina HiSeq 2500. A second PCR of roughly 7 to 12 cycles was performed with a sample-barcoded 5' primer and a J-beta primer mix. TCRdb handled the public reads itself, with Q25 trimming in fastp and clone calling in MiXCR, and kept productive beta chains. When rows share a CDR3 protein, they turn into one entry using the most common DNA and genes. This sample has hundreds of thousands of distinct CDR3 sequences in its table, and around 48% of those were observed once. The ten largest account for 10% to 15% of the sample. Sequences were obtained from blood. The receptors here all came from a man aged 30 to 45 in good health.

The V and J genes are TRBV29-1 and TRBJ1-4; unclear D gene. The CDR3 length is 14 residues. Germline V gene data show CDR1 as SQVTM and CDR2 as ANQGSEA. With 4 bases removed from V and 4 bases from J, the gap between germline ends came to 13 bases. Here the CDR3 reads CSVGSPSSNEKLFF. DNA for the CDR3: TGCAGCGTTGGAAGTCCGTCTAGTAATGAAAAACTGTTTTTT.

The chain combines TRBV6-5 with TRBJ2-1, with 10 bases identical to TRBD2. Germline CDR1 reads MNHEY; CDR2 reads SVGAGI. The CDR3 is 13 residues long. V lost 8 bases to trimming and J lost 7 bases; unmatched junction nucleotides: 5. CDR3 residues: CASQRGGWNEQFF. The CDR3 nucleotides read TGTGCCAGCCAGCGGGGGGGCTGGAATGAGCAGTTCTTC.

The J gene is TRBJ2-7, the V gene TRBV7-2; a weak D match, TRBD2 (5 bases). Germline V gene sequence: CDR1 SGHTA, CDR2 FQGNSA. Trimming left V 5 bases short and J 0 bases short, with 14 bases between. There are 15 residues in the CDR3. The chain's CDR3 is CASSPGVISSYEQYF. The CDR3, as DNA: TGTGCCAGCAGCCCCGGGGTGATTAGCTCCTACGAGCAGTACTTC.

This clonotype was detected ten times or more. This chain connects TRBV9 to TRBJ1-2, with D unresolved. With 3 bases removed from V and 4 bases from J, the gap between germline ends came to 16 bases. The CDR3 runs to 15 residues. Looked up from germline, CDR1 is SGDLS and CDR2 is YYNGEE. The CDR3 here is CASSGVLLGGYGYTF. CDR3 DNA sequence: TGTGCCAGCAGCGGAGTCCTTTTAGGAGGCTATGGCTACACCTTC.

The CDR3 sequence is CSARRAGVSYEQYF. Written as DNA, the CDR3 is TGCAGTGCTAGGAGGGCAGGGGTCTCCTACGAGCAGTACTTC. The chain carries TRBV20-1 and TRBJ2-7; possible D gene TRBD1, 6 bases. V was trimmed by 3 bases and J by 0 bases, leaving 12 bases between them. This CDR3 contains 14 residues. Germline CDR1 reads DFQATT; CDR2 reads SNEGSKA (reference sequence).

This chain connects TRBV6-1 to TRBJ1-1; D is uncertain. The CDR3 contains 14 residues. Deletions cut 10 bases from V and 1 base from J, with 16 bases between. CDR1 MNHNS and CDR2 SASEGT come from the germline V gene. The CDR3 here is CATEIGRANTEAFF. CDR3 DNA sequence: TGTGCCACCGAAATAGGACGGGCGAACACTGAAGCTTTCTTT.

The chain recombines TRBV29-1 with TRBJ2-5; 9 positions match TRBD2. V shed 8 bases, J shed 0 bases, and the junction held 13 bases outside the gene matches. This CDR3 is built from 16 residues. Germline V CDR1 and CDR2: SQVTM, ANQGSEA. CDR3 in amino acids: CSLIGPAGGYQETQYF. CDR3 coding DNA: TGCAGCCTTATAGGTCCAGCGGGGGGTTACCAAGAGACCCAGTACTTC.

The table lists this clonotype with many counts. The chain uses TRBV10-3 and TRBJ1-5; D not certain. V lost 3 bases, J lost 3 bases, and 9 bases lay in between. CDR3 length equals 14 residues. Germline V gene sequence: CDR1 ENHRY, CDR2 SYGVKD. In DNA, the CDR3 is TGTGCCATCAGTGACGGCCGGATCAATCAGCCCCAGCATTTT. It translates to CAISDGRINQPQHF.

The CDR3 here is CASSSGQGRYF. DNA of the CDR3: TGTGCCAGCAGTTCGGGACAGGGTAGGTACTTC. The chain combines TRBV6-6 with TRBJ2-4; 9 bases match TRBD1. Germline V gene lookup returns CDR1 MNHNY and CDR2 SVGAGI (reference sequence). Trimming cost V 4 bases and J 15 bases; bases outside gene matches: 4. The CDR3 is made up of 11 amino acids.

The genes are TRBV5-1 and TRBJ2-3, with 9 nucleotides matching TRBD2. The CDR3 has 16 residues. The germline V gene has CDR1 SGHRS and CDR2 YFSETQ. J gave up 2 bases and V 3 bases, and 7 bases lay outside the gene matches. CDR3 protein: CASSWGASGNTDTQYF. CDR3 sequence (DNA): TGCGCCAGCAGCTGGGGAGCTAGCGGGAACACAGATACGCAGTATTTT.

There are a few counts of this clonotype. The rearrangement links TRBV6-1 to TRBJ1-1; 7 nucleotides align to TRBD1. The CDR3 is made up of 15 amino acids. Germline V lookup: CDR1 MNHNS, CDR2 SASEGT. Losses at the gene ends were 5 bases for V and 1 base for J; bases not matched to a gene: 7. The CDR3 region has the DNA TGTGCCAGCAGTTATTCCGGGACAGCGAACACTGAAGCTTTCTTT. Translating gives CASSYSGTANTEAFF.

This chain uses TRBV20-1 with TRBJ2-4, with 8 positions matching TRBD2. The V and J ends lost 6 bases and 8 bases, in that order; junction bases with no gene match: 15. Germline lookup yields CDR1 DFQATT and CDR2 SNEGSKA (reference sequence). CDR3 length: 15 residues. The CDR3 region is CSARRDGGADYIQYF. The CDR3 DNA reads as TGCAGTGCCAGAAGGGACGGGGGGGCGGATTACATTCAGTACTTC.

This clonotype was seen a handful of times. V gene TRBV4-1 combines with J gene TRBJ2-5; maybe TRBD1 (5 bases). The length of the CDR3 is 14 residues. Looked up from germline, CDR1 is MGHRA and CDR2 is YSYEKL. V lost 0 bases and J lost 3, with 8 bases in between. The CDR3 DNA is TGCGCCAGCAGCCAAGAGCCCAGGGAAGAGACCCAGTACTTC. Translated: CASSQEPREETQYF.

J is TRBJ2-1 and V is TRBV18; 9 nucleotides align to TRBD2. J was trimmed by 1 base and V by 2 bases; bases with no gene match: 6. The CDR3 runs to 17 residues. From germline, CDR1 is KGHSH and CDR2 LQKENI. Here the CDR3 DNA reads TGTGCCAGCTCACCAAGTAGCGGGGGATATTCCTACAATGAGCAGTTCTTC. Translation gives CASSPSSGGYSYNEQFF.

The chain is built from TRBV25-1 and TRBJ1-2; the D gene is possibly TRBD1 (5 bases). The CDR3 is made up of 15 amino acids. Trimming removed 3 bases from V and 8 bases from J, with 19 bases in between. The germline CDR1 and CDR2 sequences are MGHDK and SYGVNS. CDR3 region: CASSDPGTAVVGYTF. The CDR3 coding sequence is TGTGCCAGCAGTGATCCCGGGACGGCCGTCGTGGGCTACACCTTC.

The genes are TRBV7-9 and TRBJ1-6; no definite D call. This CDR3 region has 15 residues. V dropped 5 bases and J dropped 7 bases, with 15 bases sitting between them. CDR1 and CDR2 from the germline V gene are SEHNR and FQNEAQ (reference sequence). The CDR3: CASSPGESSNSPLHF. DNA of the CDR3: TGTGCCAGCAGCCCGGGTGAGAGCTCGAATTCACCCCTCCACTTT.

This clonotype was observed a few times. This chain links TRBV4-1 with TRBJ1-6; D unresolved. CDR3 length: 15 amino acids. V was clipped by 0 bases and J by 8 bases, with 11 bases between them. Germline V gene data show CDR1 as MGHRA and CDR2 as YSYEKL. In nucleotides, the CDR3 is TGCGCCAGCAGCCAAGAGGGCCTACTGGATTCACCCCTCCACTTT. Protein sequence: CASSQEGLLDSPLHF.

The J gene is TRBJ1-4, the V gene TRBV5-1; 9 bases match TRBD1. Losses at the gene ends were 0 bases for V and 7 bases for J; bases not matched to a gene: 10. Looked up from germline, CDR1 is SGHRS and CDR2 is YFSETQ. The CDR3 has 17 residues. The CDR3 DNA sequence: TGCGCCAGCAGCTTGGATCCCCGGACAGGGGAAGGTGAAAAACTGTTTTTT. The encoded protein is CASSLDPRTGEGEKLFF.

This clonotype occurred a few times. The rearrangement uses TRBV20-1 and TRBJ2-3, with 9 bases aligning to TRBD2. This CDR3 is 15 amino acids long. Germline V gene data show CDR1 as DFQATT and CDR2 as SNEGSKA (reference sequence). Trimming removed 6 bases from V and 4 bases from J; junction bases left unmatched: 11. Here the CDR3 reads CSASTPGLASDTQYF. The CDR3 nucleotides are TGCAGTGCGAGTACCCCGGGACTAGCCTCAGATACGCAGTATTTT.

The chain recombines TRBV29-1 with TRBJ2-3, with D tentatively TRBD1 (6 bases). The CDR3 length is 15 residues. Trimming removed 1 base at V and 4 bases at J, with 15 bases between. Germline V gene lookup returns CDR1 SQVTM and CDR2 ANQGSEA. CDR3 protein: CSVEGGQGWSDTQYF. The CDR3, as DNA: TGCAGCGTTGAAGGGGGGCAGGGGTGGTCAGATACGCAGTATTTT.

The V gene is TRBV12-3 or TRBV12-4, the J gene TRBJ1-6; 7 nucleotides agree with TRBD1. Germline trimming cut 7 bases from V and 7 bases from J; bases unmatched to any gene: 7. The CDR3 loop spans 14 amino acids. The CDR3 region has the DNA TGTGCCAGCAAATCCGGACAGGTCAATTCACCCCTCCACTTT. Its protein is CASKSGQVNSPLHF.

The rearrangement links TRBV5-1 to TRBJ2-7; D is possibly TRBD1 (6 bases). The ends were cut back, 4 bases at V and 0 bases at J, with 14 bases in the middle. The length of the CDR3 is 15 residues. CDR1 SGHRS and CDR2 YFSETQ come from the germline V gene. CDR3 DNA: TGCGCCAGCAGCCAGGGACATTCCATCTCCTACGAGCAGTACTTC. It encodes CASSQGHSISYEQYF.

Only a few counts were recorded for this clonotype. The chain couples TRBV2 to TRBJ1-2; 7 bases match TRBD1. Per the germline V gene, CDR1 is SNHLY and CDR2 is FYNNEI. The junction had 15 bases not matched to a gene; V was cut back by 8 bases and J by 0 bases. The CDR3 contains 17 residues. In nucleotides, the CDR3 is TGTGCCAGCCCCCGAGTCGGACAGGAGAGTACTAACTATGGCTACACCTTC. It translates to CASPRVGQESTNYGYTF.

This clonotype turned up a few times. This rearrangement joins TRBV2 to TRBJ2-3; 7 bases map to TRBD1. The CDR3 is 15 residues long. Germline V gene data show CDR1 as SNHLY and CDR2 as FYNNEI. V shed 6 bases and J 0 bases; nucleotides not matched to a gene: 6. CDR3 in DNA: TGTGCCAGCAGGCGGACAGGATTTAGCACAGATACGCAGTATTTT. It yields the protein CASRRTGFSTDTQYF.

V is TRBV2 and J is TRBJ2-7, with 9 bases lining up with TRBD2. The CDR3 sequence is 16 residues long. J gave up 1 base and V 5 bases, and 9 bases lay outside the gene matches. Per germline, CDR1 SNHLY and CDR2 FYNNEI. For the CDR3, the DNA is TGTGCCAGCAGTTTTTTGCGGGGGGGCCCTTCCTACGAGCAGTACTTC. This gives the protein CASSFLRGGPSYEQYF.

This clonotype was seen only a few times. This chain uses TRBV6-5 with TRBJ2-1; D call uncertain. The CDR3 loop spans 13 amino acids. Germline-derived CDR1 and CDR2 are MNHEY and SVGAGI. Trimming shortened V by 8 bases and J by 0 bases, and 8 bases separated the two germline ends. In DNA form, the CDR3 reads TGTGCCAGCCGGATTAACTCCTACAATGAGCAGTTCTTC. Translation gives CASRINSYNEQFF.

The rearrangement links TRBV27 to TRBJ1-1; no definite D call. The germline V gene has CDR1 MNHEY and CDR2 SMNVEV (reference sequence). V shed 5 bases and J shed 1 base, with 11 bases lying between them. This CDR3 spans 14 amino acids. This CDR3 is CASSDKDGNTEAFF. CDR3 DNA: TGTGCCAGCAGTGATAAAGACGGGAACACTGAAGCTTTCTTT.